The rows below give T cell receptor beta chains drawn from one sample of a study of cytomegalovirus exposure and HLA in healthy donors. The data were produced by immunoSEQ multiplex PCR, yet TCRdb's version contains in-frame clones alone and is incomplete. Seen here are 100,000 to 150,000 clones, under 90% observed once, and the top ten hold roughly 4%. The specimen sequenced was PBMCs. These receptors were taken from a woman aged 40 to 50 in good health and CMV-seropositive. The CDR3 runs from the conserved cysteine through the conserved F or W. The order of the fields is J gene, D gene, clone size, V gene, CDR3 length, CDR3 DNA, CDR3 protein. D genes are given only for firm matches. The size entry is marked missing in some rows and otherwise reads once, few, many or a size class.

TRBJ2-7 | - | - | TRBV27 | 14 | TGTGCCAGCAGAGGCCTGGGCAACTCCTACGAGCAGTACTTC | CASRGLGNSYEQYF
TRBJ1-1 | - | once | TRBV10-2 | 14 | TGCGCCAGCAGTATAGACAGATTAAACACTGAAGCTTTCTTT | CASSIDRLNTEAFF
TRBJ2-7 | - | - | TRBV5-8 | 15 | TGTGCCAGCATCCGGACAGACGATTTCCCCTACGAGCAGTACTTC | CASIRTDDFPYEQYF
TRBJ1-2 | - | - | TRBV5-1 | 15 | TGCGCCAGCAGCCCGGTTGGGGGGGTTAACTATGGCTACACCTTC | CASSPVGGVNYGYTF
TRBJ2-3 | - | - | TRBV2 | 14 | TGTGCCAGCAGTTCATCCGGGAGCACAGATACGCAGTATTTT | CASSSSGSTDTQYF
TRBJ2-7 | - | once | TRBV5-6 | 15 | TGTGCCAGCAGCTTGGTAAGCGTACCCTCCTACGAGCAGTACTTC | CASSLVSVPSYEQYF
TRBJ2-1 | - | - | TRBV7-9 | 12 | TGTTCCAGCAGCTTCGGGTACAATGAGCAGTTCTTC | CSSSFGYNEQFF
TRBJ2-1 | - | - | TRBV10-3 | 17 | TGTGCCATCAGTGAGTCGATACTCTCAAGCTCCTACAATGAGCAGTTCTTC | CAISESILSSSYNEQFF
TRBJ1-5 | - | - | TRBV19 | 15 | TGTGCCAGTAGTATAATAAATATGAGCAATCAGCCCCAGCATTTT | CASSIINMSNQPQHF
TRBJ2-5 | - | - | TRBV5-1 | 15 | TGCGCCAGCAGCTTGGAGACAGAGTACCAAGAGACCCAGTACTTC | CASSLETEYQETQYF
TRBJ1-1 | TRBD1 | - | TRBV7-9 | 14 | TGTGCCAGCAGCTGGACAGGGGGCGGCACTGAAGCTTTCTTT | CASSWTGGGTEAFF
TRBJ2-1 | - | - | TRBV21-1 | 15 | TGTGCCAGCAGCAAAGGTGGAGGGCCCTCAGGTGAGCAGTTCTTC | CASSKGGGPSGEQFF
TRBJ2-5 | TRBD2 | few | TRBV9 | 15 | TGTGCCAGCAGCGCGCTAGCGGGTGAACAAGAGACCCAGTACTTC | CASSALAGEQETQYF
TRBJ1-1 | TRBD1 | - | TRBV9 | 13 | TGTGCCAGCAGCGCCCTTGGGACAGTTGAAGCTTTCTTT | CASSALGTVEAFF
TRBJ2-1 | TRBD2 | - | TRBV7-9 | 15 | TGTGCCAGCAGCTCCGGGACGGGAGGTTTGGTTGAGCAGTTCTTC | CASSSGTGGLVEQFF
TRBJ1-2 | TRBD1 | few | TRBV6-5 | 13 | TGTGCCAGCAGTTTCGGGACAGGGGGTGGCTACACCTTC | CASSFGTGGGYTF
TRBJ2-3 | - | - | TRBV7-8 | 21 | TGTGCCAGCAGCTTAGTTTCTGAGGCCAGAGTTAGCGGTAGGAGCACAGATACGCAGTATTTT | CASSLVSEARVSGRSTDTQYF
TRBJ2-7 | TRBD1 | - | TRBV6-1 | 15 | TGTGCCGGCGAGGCCACAAGGGGACAGGGGGGCGAGCAGTACTTC | CAGEATRGQGGEQYF
TRBJ2-5 | - | - | TRBV7-2 | 14 | TGTGCCAGCAGCTTTCATTCGGAAGGGGGGACCCAGTACTTC | CASSFHSEGGTQYF
TRBJ1-1 | TRBD1 | - | TRBV4-1 | 15 | TGCGCCAGCAGCCGAGACAGGGTTTTAGACACTGAAGCTTTCTTT | CASSRDRVLDTEAFF
TRBJ2-2 | - | once | TRBV13 | 16 | TGTGCCAGCAGCCCATGGGCTAGCCTTAACACCGGGGAGCTGTTTTTT | CASSPWASLNTGELFF
TRBJ1-3 | - | - | TRBV7-9 | 16 | TGTGCCAGCAGGCCCCTCAGTCAGGGCCGTGGAAACACCATATATTTT | CASRPLSQGRGNTIYF
TRBJ2-7 | - | - | TRBV2 | 13 | TGTGCCAGCAGTGCGCTACAGGGTTACGAGCAGTACTTC | CASSALQGYEQYF
TRBJ2-7 | TRBD1 | once | TRBV7-9 | 15 | TGTGCCAGCAGCTCAGAGACAGGGTTGGGCTACGAGCAGTACTTC | CASSSETGLGYEQYF
TRBJ2-5 | TRBD2 | - | TRBV30 | 13 | TGTGCCTGGAGTGTAGCGGGAGCAGAGACCCAGTACTTC | CAWSVAGAETQYF
TRBJ2-1 | - | once | TRBV29-1 | 12 | TGCAGCGTTGATTTGGGCCCCAATGAGCAGTTCTTC | CSVDLGPNEQFF
TRBJ2-7 | TRBD1 | - | TRBV14 | 12 | TGTGCCAGCAGCCAACCAGGGGGCGAGCAGTACTTC | CASSQPGGEQYF
TRBJ2-7 | - | - | TRBV28 | 14 | TGTGCCAGCAGTTTTAGCGGCAGAAACTACGAGCAGTACTTC | CASSFSGRNYEQYF
TRBJ1-1 | - | - | TRBV9 | 14 | TGTGCCAGCAGCGTAGACGAGGAGGAGACTGAAGCTTTCTTT | CASSVDEEETEAFF
TRBJ2-7 | TRBD2 | - | TRBV7-3 | 15 | TGTGCCAGCAGCGCCCGCGGGGGAGGGCCGAGCGAGCAGTACTTC | CASSARGGGPSEQYF
TRBJ2-2 | - | - | TRBV6-5 | 15 | TGTGCCAGCAGACCGGGACACCCGAACACCGGGGAGCTGTTTTTT | CASRPGHPNTGELFF
TRBJ2-7 | - | - | TRBV6-5 | 16 | TGTGCCAGCAGTTACAATAAGACAGGCCTCTCCTACGAGCAGTACTTC | CASSYNKTGLSYEQYF
TRBJ2-5 | - | - | TRBV27 | 11 | TGTGCCAGCAGTTTCGGGGGGACCCAGTACTTC | CASSFGGTQYF
TRBJ2-1 | - | - | TRBV6-6 | 16 | TGTGCCAGCAGTTACAAACCCCAAATGGGGAGCAATGAGCAGTTCTTC | CASSYKPQMGSNEQFF
TRBJ2-7 | - | - | TRBV6-1 | 14 | TGTGCCAGCAGCCAAGGACAGCCTTCCTACGAGCAGTACTTC | CASSQGQPSYEQYF
TRBJ2-7 | - | - | TRBV5-6 | 11 | TGTGCCAGCAGCTTTGGAGGGGAGCAGTACTTC | CASSFGGEQYF
TRBJ2-7 | TRBD1 | - | TRBV2 | 14 | TGTGCCAGCAGTGAAGGAAGGGGGCGCTACGAGCAGTACTTC | CASSEGRGRYEQYF
TRBJ2-1 | - | - | TRBV9 | 13 | TGTGCCAGCAGCGTTTTTGTAATAGATGAGCAGTTCTTC | CASSVFVIDEQFF
TRBJ1-2 | - | few | TRBV6-5 | 14 | TGTGCCAGCAGTCCCCGCAGGGTAAACTATGGCTACACCTTC | CASSPRRVNYGYTF
TRBJ1-1 | TRBD1 | - | TRBV7-8 | 15 | TGTGCCAGCAGCTCGTGGAGGGGGCAGAACACTGAAGCTTTCTTT | CASSSWRGQNTEAFF
TRBJ2-1 | TRBD2 | few | TRBV4-1 | 14 | TGCGCCAGCAGCCAACCGGAAGCGGGACTTGAGCAGTTCTTC | CASSQPEAGLEQFF
TRBJ1-1 | - | - | TRBV5-1 | 14 | TGCGCCAGCAGCTTGACAACAGTGAACACTGAAGCTTTCTTT | CASSLTTVNTEAFF
TRBJ2-5 | - | once | TRBV27 | 18 | TGTGCCAGCAGTCCCCGTGCCATTGGCGGCGTCTTTTGGGAGACCCAGTACTTC | CASSPRAIGGVFWETQYF
TRBJ1-1 | - | few | TRBV7-9 | 15 | TGTGCCAGCAGTTCAGGACGGGGGATGAACACTGAAGCTTTCTTT | CASSSGRGMNTEAFF
TRBJ2-1 | - | once | TRBV4-1 | 20 | TGCGCCAGCAGCCACCCCCGATGGACAGGCTTGGTGGAGGGGCCCCATGAGCAGTTCTTC | CASSHPRWTGLVEGPHEQFF
TRBJ2-7 | - | - | TRBV5-6 | 13 | TGTGCCAGCAGCTATAGGGGCTCCTACGAGCAGTACTTC | CASSYRGSYEQYF
TRBJ2-7 | TRBD2 | - | TRBV30 | 14 | TGTGCCTGGACTGTAAGCGGGAGCTCCTACGAGCAGTACTTC | CAWTVSGSSYEQYF
TRBJ1-3 | - | - | TRBV7-2 | 15 | TGTGCCAGCAGCCCCCAAAACATGGGAGGAGGCACCATATATTTT | CASSPQNMGGGTIYF
TRBJ2-3 | - | - | TRBV6-4 | 13 | TGTGCCAGCAGTACGACAGACACAGATACGCAGTATTTT | CASSTTDTDTQYF
TRBJ1-2 | TRBD1 | - | TRBV29-1 | 14 | TGCAGCGTTGAAGGCATGACAGGGGCGTGTGGCTACACCTTC | CSVEGMTGACGYTF
TRBJ1-6 | TRBD1 | - | TRBV13 | 14 | TGTGCCAGCAGTCTAGACAGGGCGAATTCACCCCTCCACTTT | CASSLDRANSPLHF
TRBJ2-7 | - | few | TRBV7-9 | 13 | TGTGCCAGCAGCTTAGATTACTCCTACGAGCAGTACTTC | CASSLDYSYEQYF
TRBJ2-2 | - | - | TRBV14 | 15 | TGTGCCAGCAGCCAAGAAATCCCTAGTGGCGGGGAGCTGTTTTTT | CASSQEIPSGGELFF
TRBJ2-7 | TRBD1 | - | TRBV5-1 | 13 | TGCGCCAGCAGCCAACGACAGGGTAACGAGCAGTACTTC | CASSQRQGNEQYF